A single sample is the source of the 22 T cell receptor beta chains below, sequenced in a study of OX40 agonist ivuxolimab in advanced cancers. The repertoire was sequenced with immunoSEQ multiplex PCR; TCRdb's copy has only in-frame clones and lacks some. The sample consists of under 70,000 clones, more than 65% of them appearing once. The material was CD4+ or CD8+ T cells sorted from blood, obtained in a trial of the OX40 agonist ivuxolimab. These receptors originate from an adult with an advanced solid tumor such as melanoma, head and neck, liver or kidney cancer.

The chain recombines TRBV29-1 with TRBJ1-1; D is undetermined. This CDR3 spans 13 amino acids. The germline V gene encodes CDR1 SQVTM and CDR2 ANQGSEA. V shed 4 bases and J shed 4 bases, with 13 bases lying between them. The CDR3 nucleotides read TGCAGCGTTGCAGCCCGGGCAGGCACTGAAGCTTTCTTT. This gives the protein CSVAARAGTEAFF.

J is TRBJ1-6 and V is TRBV6-1; weak D call: TRBD1 (6 bases). Germline V gives CDR1 MNHNS, CDR2 SASEGT. CDR3 size: 12 residues. The V end lost 3 bases, the J end lost 15 bases, and 12 bases lay between the germline ends. This CDR3 is CASSDPPGHLHF. The DNA for the CDR3 is TGTGCCAGCAGTGACCCCCCGGGACACCTCCACTTT.

This clone was found a few times. The chain uses TRBV18 and TRBJ2-1; D unclear. V was cut by 0 bases and J by 6 bases, with 9 bases left in between. This CDR3 is built from 14 residues. The germline V gene encodes CDR1 KGHSH and CDR2 LQKENI. CDR3 amino acids: CASSPPVPGNEQFF. CDR3 bases: TGTGCCAGCTCACCACCGGTACCGGGCAATGAGCAGTTCTTC.

This chain connects TRBV5-4 to TRBJ2-3; D not resolved. Germline CDR1 and CDR2: SGHNT and YYREEE (reference sequence). V was pared by 2 bases and J by 0 bases, with 7 bases between. CDR3 size: 14 residues. CDR3: CASSFPSSTDTQYF. CDR3 in DNA: TGTGCCAGCAGCTTCCCCTCTAGCACAGATACGCAGTATTTT.

The chain carries TRBV7-3 and TRBJ2-5, with TRBD2 identical over 9 bases. This CDR3 is 15 amino acids long. Losses at the gene ends were 3 bases for V and 1 base for J; bases not matched to a gene: 3. In germline, CDR1 is SGHTA, CDR2 FQGTGA. The CDR3 loop reads CASSLSGGTQETQYF. The CDR3 DNA reads TGTGCCAGCAGCTTGAGCGGGGGGACCCAAGAGACCCAGTACTTC.

V usage is TRBV11-1 and J usage is TRBJ2-7; D uncertain. The germline V gene encodes CDR1 SGHAT and CDR2 FQDESV (reference sequence). Deletions cut 1 base from V and 5 bases from J, with 9 bases between. The CDR3 has 13 amino acids. The DNA for the CDR3 is TGTGCCAGCAGCTTAGGTATTCTGGACGAGCAGTACTTC. Its protein product is CASSLGILDEQYF.

The chain couples TRBV10-3 to TRBJ2-7, with 7 bases lining up with TRBD2. Germline lookup yields CDR1 ENHRY and CDR2 SYGVKD. CDR3 length: 15 amino acids. V lost 0 bases to trimming and J lost 4 bases; unmatched junction nucleotides: 6. CDR3 amino acids: CAISESEAGWYEQYF. The CDR3 region has the DNA TGTGCCATCAGTGAGTCGGAAGCGGGGTGGTACGAGCAGTACTTC.

The chain carries TRBV4-3 and TRBJ2-7; 9 bases match TRBD1. The trim removed 1 base at V and 2 bases at J, leaving 9 bases unmatched. The CDR3 has 17 amino acids. Germline CDR1 and CDR2: LGHNA and YSLEER. CDR3: CASSQGGQGLTPYEQYF. Here the CDR3 DNA reads TGCGCCAGCAGCCAAGGGGGACAGGGTCTGACCCCCTACGAGCAGTACTTC.

The CDR3 sequence is CASNPDLLKKTQYF. CDR3 DNA sequence: TGTGCCAGCAATCCGGACCTGTTGAAAAAGACCCAGTACTTC. The V gene is TRBV6-1, the J gene TRBJ2-5; D not certain. The CDR3 runs to 14 residues. Per germline, CDR1 MNHNS and CDR2 SASEGT. V lost 7 bases to trimming and J lost 6 bases, with 18 bases between them.

The chain employs TRBV5-5 and TRBJ2-2; no reliable D call. Deletions cut 0 bases from V and 8 bases from J, with 14 bases between. The CDR3 sequence is 15 residues long. Germline CDR1 and CDR2: SGHKS and YYEKEE (reference sequence). CDR3 in DNA: TGTGCCAGCAGCTTGGTTTTCTTAGGAGCAGGGGAGCTGTTTTTT. Its protein is CASSLVFLGAGELFF.

The chain couples TRBV5-8 to TRBJ2-1; 12 positions agree with TRBD2. The CDR3 loop spans 16 amino acids. CDR1 SGHTS and CDR2 YDEGEE come from the germline V gene. Unmatched junction bases numbered 12, after V lost 6 bases and J lost 8 bases. CDR3 residues: CASTSTVGLAGDEQFF. The CDR3 DNA sequence: TGTGCCAGCACCTCGACAGTGGGACTAGCGGGCGATGAGCAGTTCTTC.

The J gene is TRBJ1-3, the V gene TRBV15; D gene ambiguous. This CDR3 contains 13 residues. Germline values: CDR1 LNHNV, CDR2 YYDKDF (reference sequence). V gave up 4 bases and J gave up 4 bases, with 8 bases separating them. This CDR3 is CATSTDPGNTIYF. The CDR3 nucleotides are TGTGCCACCAGCACAGACCCGGGAAACACCATATATTTT.

The genes are TRBV2 and TRBJ1-2, with 8 positions matching TRBD1. CDR1 SNHLY and CDR2 FYNNEI come from the germline V gene. Trimming at V came to 2 bases and at J to 7 bases, leaving 9 bases not matched to a gene. The CDR3 is 15 amino acids. CDR3 protein: CASSEQGAREFGYTF. CDR3 DNA: TGTGCCAGCAGTGAACAGGGGGCCCGGGAGTTTGGCTACACCTTC.

The chain recombines TRBV9 with TRBJ2-3; possible D gene TRBD1, 6 bases. Germline V lookup: CDR1 SGDLS, CDR2 YYNGEE. Trimming shortened V by 4 bases and J by 1 base, and 10 bases separated the two germline ends. The CDR3 consists of 14 residues. The CDR3 DNA follows: TGTGCCAGCAGCCGTAGACAGGGCACAGATACGCAGTATTTT. As protein: CASSRRQGTDTQYF.

This clone was observed once. V is TRBV6-5 and J is TRBJ1-1; D is possibly TRBD1 (6 bases). Germline V gene sequence: CDR1 MNHEY, CDR2 SVGAGI. The length of the CDR3 is 14 residues. Trimming left V 6 bases short and J 1 base short, with 12 bases between. The CDR3 DNA reads TGTGCCAGCAGGGGAGGACAGCCGAACACTGAAGCTTTCTTT. Amino acid sequence: CASRGGQPNTEAFF.

This clone was detected once. The genes are TRBV6-1 and TRBJ2-1; 7 bases line up with TRBD1. The CDR3 is made up of 15 amino acids. V lost 3 bases and J lost 4; bases outside the gene matches: 6. CDR1 MNHNS and CDR2 SASEGT come from the germline V gene. For the CDR3, the DNA is TGTGCCAGCAGTGACCCCGGACAGGCTTACAATGAGCAGTTCTTC. As protein: CASSDPGQAYNEQFF.

The J gene is TRBJ2-7, the V gene TRBV28; D perhaps matches TRBD2 (5 bases). CDR3 length: 13 amino acids. V was trimmed by 7 bases and J by 4 bases, leaving 14 bases between them. The germline CDR1 and CDR2 sequences are MDHEN and SYDVKM. In DNA form, the CDR3 reads TGTGCCAGCACTGGCGGGCACTTTTACGAGCAGTACTTC. Its protein product is CASTGGHFYEQYF.

The chain has TRBV11-2 and TRBJ1-2; perhaps TRBD1 as D (6 bases). This CDR3 is 15 amino acids long. V was pared by 1 base and J by 6 bases, with 15 bases between. The germline CDR1 and CDR2 sequences are SGHAT and FQNNGV. The CDR3 DNA reads TGTGCCAGCAGCTTAGTTGGCGACAGGACGCATGGCTACACCTTC. Protein: CASSLVGDRTHGYTF.

This rearrangement joins TRBV28 to TRBJ1-4, with 7 bases aligning to TRBD1. CDR1 and CDR2 (germline): MDHEN, SYDVKM. Trimming at V came to 7 bases and at J to 7 bases, leaving 3 bases not matched to a gene. The CDR3 runs 12 residues. CDR3 sequence reads: CASKTGSEKLFF. CDR3 nucleotide sequence: TGTGCCAGCAAGACAGGGTCTGAAAAACTGTTTTTT.

The genes are TRBV7-2 and TRBJ2-3, with D perhaps matching TRBD1 or TRBD2 (5 bases each). The V gene's germline CDR1 is SGHTA and CDR2 FQGNSA. This CDR3 has 15 amino acids. Between the trimmed V and J ends, which lost 3 bases and 0 bases, there was a span of 10 bases. CDR3 in amino acids: CASSLGPTSTDTQYF. CDR3 coding DNA: TGTGCCAGCAGCTTGGGACCTACTAGCACAGATACGCAGTATTTT. Full variable domain (rest looked up from reference TRBV7-2 and TRBJ2-3): GAGVSQSPSNKVTEKGKDVELRCDPISGHTALYWYRQSLGQGLEFLIYFQGNSAPDKSGLPSDRFSAERTGGSVSTLTIQRTQQEDSAVYLCASSLGPTSTDTQYFGPGTRLTVL.

This clone was seen just once. The chain carries TRBV6-1 and TRBJ1-1, with 10 bases fitting TRBD1. The CDR3 spans 13 residues. Germline V gene sequence: CDR1 MNHNS, CDR2 SASEGT. The V gene end was trimmed by 6 bases and the J gene end by 3 bases; junction bases not matched to a gene: 1. The CDR3 nucleotides read TGTGCCAGCAGGGACAGGGGGGACACTGAAGCTTTCTTT. Encoded protein: CASRDRGDTEAFF.

V and J are TRBV9 and TRBJ2-1, with 12 bases that match TRBD2. Germline CDR1 and CDR2: SGDLS and YYNGEE. The CDR3 is 17 residues long. The V segment lost 4 bases and the J segment 4 bases; nucleotides outside the gene matches: 9. The CDR3 loop is CASSPWLAGGPYNEQFF. The CDR3 nucleotides read TGTGCCAGCAGCCCGTGGCTAGCGGGGGGGCCGTACAATGAGCAGTTCTTC.